The rows below give T cell receptor beta chains drawn from one sample of a study of shared clonotypes between healthy human individuals. The assay was immunoSEQ multiplex PCR, and TCRdb's table has in-frame clones only and misses some. Of about 2.2 million clones in the sample, around 95% were seen once. Sequences were obtained from naive CD8+ T cells from PBMCs. These receptors all stem from a man younger than 35 in good health. Some clones in this sample may be carry-over from other donors' samples. Each CDR3 is given with its conserved first and last residue. D genes are given only for firm matches. Part of the rows lack a size; the others show once, few, many or a class for expanded clones.

clone_size,d_call,j_call,v_call,cdr3_nt,cdr3_aa
NA,TRBD2,TRBJ2-3,TRBV6-1,TGTGCCAGCTCTAACTGGGGGGGAGACACAGATACGCAGTATTTT,CASSNWGGDTDTQYF
NA,NA,TRBJ2-6,TRBV19,TGTGCCAGTAGTCCAACAGGGACCGGGGCCAACGTCCTGACTTTC,CASSPTGTGANVLTF
NA,TRBD2,TRBJ2-5,TRBV7-9,TGTGCCAGCAGCCCCCCCGCGGGAGTAGAAGAGACCCAGTACTTC,CASSPPAGVEETQYF
once,TRBD1,TRBJ2-7,TRBV27,TGTGCCAGCAGTTCCCGTGGGACAGCCGCCTACGAGCAGTACTTC,CASSSRGTAAYEQYF
NA,TRBD1,TRBJ1-5,TRBV19,TGTGCCAGTAGTATGTGGGCAGGGGGGGATCAGCCCCAGCATTTT,CASSMWAGGDQPQHF
NA,TRBD1,TRBJ1-2,TRBV27,TGTGCCAGCAGTTTATTGGCCACCAGGGGGCCCTATGGCTACACCTTC,CASSLLATRGPYGYTF
NA,NA,TRBJ2-5,TRBV6-5,TGTGCCAGCAGTCCCACGGGGGACGAGACCCAGTACTTC,CASSPTGDETQYF
NA,NA,TRBJ2-1,TRBV7-9,TGTGCGGACAGAGAGTCATACAATGAGCAGTTCTTC,CADRESYNEQFF
NA,NA,TRBJ2-7,TRBV5-6,TGTGCCAGCAGCATACAGGGAGCCGAGCAGTACTTC,CASSIQGAEQYF
NA,NA,TRBJ1-1,TRBV6-1,TGTGCCAGCAGTGAATGGCAAGAGGTATCCACTGAAGCTTTCTTT,CASSEWQEVSTEAFF
NA,TRBD1,TRBJ2-7,TRBV28,TGTGCCAGCAGTTTATGGACAGGGGACAACTACGAGCAGTACTTC,CASSLWTGDNYEQYF
once,NA,TRBJ2-3,TRBV1,TGCACCAGCAGCCTCGGAGCGCTACCTAGCACAGATACGCAGTATTTT,CTSSLGALPSTDTQYF
NA,NA,TRBJ2-5,TRBV19,TGTGCCAGTAGTATCAGGGGCCGGAAAAGCCAAGAGACCCAGTACTTC,CASSIRGRKSQETQYF
NA,TRBD2,TRBJ2-3,TRBV2,TGTGCCACCCCCCTAGCGGGGTTCCTAGATACGCAGTATTTT,CATPLAGFLDTQYF
NA,NA,TRBJ2-1,TRBV5-6,TGTGCCAGCAGCTTGGCCATGAACAATGAGCAGTTCTTC,CASSLAMNNEQFF
NA,NA,TRBJ1-1,TRBV27,TGTGCCAGCAGTTTTGGGCGGTCTGCTGAAGCTTTCTTT,CASSFGRSAEAFF
once,NA,TRBJ1-1,TRBV19,TGTGCCAGTAGTATTGGAGGGGGGAACACTGAAGCTTTCTTT,CASSIGGGNTEAFF
NA,NA,TRBJ2-2,TRBV11-2,TGTGCCAGCATTAGAGGGCTACCTAACACCGGGGAGCTGTTTTTT,CASIRGLPNTGELFF